This T cell receptor (beta chain) was documented in a study of T cells in Graves' hyperthyroidism and ophthalmopathy. Study-wide results and limits: The blood repertoire included most of the expanded thyroid clonotypes above 0.001.

CDR1 and CDR2 (germline): DFQATT, SNEGSKA (reference sequence). V lost 0 bases and J lost 5, with 8 bases in between. CDR3 length equals 13 residues. TCR beta CDR3 regions were amplified from RNA. HTBI primers were used for first-round RT-PCR of the TCR CDR3. One entry per CDR3 protein results from TCRdb running MiXCR on the multiplex PCR reads. The table records hundreds of thousands of distinct CDR3 sequences, around 19% of them present only once. Uncontrolled infection, other autoimmune disease, pregnancy or lactation excluded patients. Diagnoses rested on clinical symptoms, serum thyroxine and TRAb, thyroid ultrasound and orbital computed tomography. PBMCs were collected from a 10 ml volume of fresh peripheral blood. This clonotype was seen at least ten times. Its matching antigen is unknown.

The origin of this receptor is a man aged 35 to 55 with Graves' hyperthyroidism. The V gene is TRBV20-1, the J gene TRBJ1-5, with D uncertain. The sequencing sample was made of blood. Here the CDR3 DNA reads TGCAGTGCTAGAGAAACGGGTGATCAGCCCCAGCATTTT. Amino acid sequence: CSARETGDQPQHF.